A single sample is the source of the 14 T cell receptor beta chains below, sequenced in a study of regulatory T cells in long-lasting Graves disease. Arm-PCR with iRepertoire HTBI primers amplified the CDR3 regions for these TCR beta libraries. TCRdb re-derived calls from the multiplex PCR reads in MiXCR, one entry per CDR3 protein. Of roughly 530,000 distinct CDR3 sequences detected, roughly 16% appear once; the ten largest clones hold more than 20%. Time point: newly diagnosed GD, antithyroid drugs for less than 3 months. Preparation of the TCR library used RNA extracted from PBMCs. These data are also associated with another study on T cells in Graves' hyperthyroidism and ophthalmopathy.

The material was peripheral blood mononuclear cells (PBMCs), obtained at new diagnosis, from a patient treated with antithyroid drugs. These receptor sequences come from a middle-aged woman with Graves disease.

This clonotype has at least ten counts. The chain employs TRBV27 and TRBJ1-1, with unresolved D. Trimming took 4 bases from V and 0 from J, leaving 9 bases between them. The CDR3 runs to 14 residues. Germline CDR1 MNHEY, CDR2 SMNVEV (reference sequence). CDR3 sequence: CASSSAPMNTEAFF. The CDR3 coding sequence is TGTGCCAGCAGTTCCGCACCGATGAACACTGAAGCTTTCTTT.

Comment on this clonotype: A read error is possible here, since a much larger clone lies one base away. The chain combines TRBV11-2 with TRBJ1-2; TRBD1 aligns across 7 bases. Germline assignment: CDR1 SGHAT and CDR2 FQNNGV. The length of the CDR3 is 14 residues. V was clipped by 0 bases and J by 4 bases; unmatched bases: 2. As DNA, the CDR3 is TGTGCCAGCAGCTTAGAACAGGGGCGCTATGGCTACACCTTC. Translated: CASSLEQGRYGYTF.

In this sample, this clonotype turned up many times. The chain recombines TRBV12-3 or TRBV12-4 with TRBJ2-2; D may be TRBD1 or TRBD2 (6 bases each). V shed 7 bases and J shed 0 bases, with 9 bases lying between them. The CDR3 loop spans 14 amino acids. The chain's CDR3 is CASKEGANTGELFF. The CDR3 region has the DNA TGTGCCAGCAAGGAGGGGGCGAACACCGGGGAGCTGTTTTTT.

Many counts were recorded for this clonotype. V gene TRBV28 combines with J gene TRBJ1-2, with 10 bases fitting TRBD1. Germline V CDR1 and CDR2: MDHEN, SYDVKM. The V and J ends lost 1 base and 5 bases, in that order; junction bases with no gene match: 13. The CDR3 is made up of 18 amino acids. Here the CDR3 reads CASSLYRSWDRGLYGYTF. The CDR3 nucleotides read TGTGCCAGCAGTTTATACCGCTCATGGGACAGGGGACTTTATGGCTACACCTTC.

This clonotype has only a few counts. The V call is TRBV10-3, the J call TRBJ2-2, with D possibly matching TRBD1 (5 bases). Germline CDR1 and CDR2: ENHRY and SYGVKD. V was pared by 4 bases and J by 7 bases, with 10 bases between. This CDR3 is 13 amino acids long. CDR3 DNA sequence: TGTGCCATCAGTGGCAGGGTGAGCGGGGAGCTGTTTTTT. Its translation is CAISGRVSGELFF.

In its sample, this clonotype was seen many times. The chain couples TRBV6-5 to TRBJ1-2; D not certain. The CDR3 is made up of 14 amino acids. Germline V CDR1 and CDR2: MNHEY, SVGAGI. The V end lost 0 bases, the J end lost 2 bases, and 7 bases lay between the germline ends. In nucleotides, the CDR3 is TGTGCCAGCAGTTACTCCGCGGGCAACTATGGCTACACCTTC. It encodes CASSYSAGNYGYTF.

A few counts support this clonotype. The gene calls are TRBV28 and TRBJ1-4; D is ambiguous. Per germline, CDR1 MDHEN and CDR2 SYDVKM. Trimming left V 5 bases short and J 8 bases short, with 18 bases between. The CDR3 is made up of 15 amino acids. The CDR3 loop is CASSPLTGLREKLFF. CDR3 nucleotides: TGTGCCAGCAGTCCCCTGACGGGTCTTAGAGAAAAACTGTTTTTT.

This clonotype was seen a few times. V usage is TRBV7-3 and J usage is TRBJ1-1; D remains ambiguous. There are 13 residues in the CDR3. Per germline, CDR1 SGHTA and CDR2 FQGTGA. Trimming took 2 bases from V and 1 from J, leaving 5 bases between them. CDR3 in amino acids: CASSLYENTEAFF. The CDR3 region has the DNA TGTGCCAGCAGCTTATACGAGAACACTGAAGCTTTCTTT.

V usage is TRBV29-1 and J usage is TRBJ1-1; 7 bases align to TRBD1. The CDR3 covers 13 residues. V shed 3 bases and J 3 bases; nucleotides not matched to a gene: 4. Germline CDR1 and CDR2: SQVTM and ANQGSEA. In DNA, the CDR3 is TGCAGCGTTGACAGGGGGGGGGACACTGAAGCTTTCTTT. Translated: CSVDRGGDTEAFF.

This clonotype was observed a single time. A much larger clone sits a single nucleotide away, making a read error possible. V and J are TRBV12-3 or TRBV12-4 and TRBJ1-5; D may be TRBD1 (6 bases). The CDR3 has 13 residues. The CDR3 loop reads CVSNTQGNQPQHF. CDR3 sequence (DNA): TGTGTCAGCAACACACAGGGTAATCAGCCCCAGCATTTT.

The J gene is TRBJ2-1, the V gene TRBV19, with 14 positions matching TRBD2. This CDR3 spans 20 amino acids. Germline loops: CDR1 LNHDA, CDR2 SQIVND (reference sequence). Losses at the gene ends were 0 bases for V and 3 bases for J; bases not matched to a gene: 10. CDR3 in DNA: TGTGCCAGTAGTATAGATCTCCTGACTAGCGGGGGGGCCTTCTACAATGAGCAGTTCTTC. This sequence encodes CASSIDLLTSGGAFYNEQFF.

CDR3 bases: TGCAGCGTCCCCGGTTACACGCAGTATTTT. Residues: CSVPGYTQYF. The chain links TRBV29-1 to TRBJ2-3; D remains unclear. The germline CDR1 and CDR2 sequences are SQVTM and ANQGSEA. The CDR3 spans 10 residues. The V end lost 6 bases, the J end lost 9 bases, and 10 bases lay between the germline ends.

This clonotype came up many times. The genes are TRBV6-1 and TRBJ1-1; tentatively, D is TRBD1 (6 bases). The V end was cut by 7 bases, the J end by 6 bases, with 27 bases between. There are 17 residues in the CDR3. CDR1 and CDR2 from the germline V gene are MNHNS and SASEGT. CDR3 residues: CASTPPARGANIAEAFF. CDR3 nucleotide sequence: TGTGCCAGCACTCCCCCGGCCAGGGGCGCAAATATCGCTGAAGCTTTCTTT.

This clonotype was picked up many times. The chain couples TRBV6-6 to TRBJ2-1; 9 bases map to TRBD2. Germline CDR1 reads MNHNY; CDR2 reads SVGAGI (reference sequence). J was trimmed by 6 bases and V by 0 bases; bases with no gene match: 3. CDR3 length: 15 amino acids. This chain's CDR3 is CASSYSGTSFNEQFF. CDR3 DNA: TGTGCCAGCAGTTACTCGGGGACTAGCTTCAATGAGCAGTTCTTC.